This paragraph covers one T cell receptor beta chain sequence. It lacks a known antigen. Per-base quality was not reported, and no clone a single base away is much larger than it. Each collaborating institution followed its own protocols to collect whole blood in K2EDTA tubes. For TCRbeta analysis, collaborators shipped samples in one of three forms: frozen whole blood, isolated PBMCs, or DNA extracted from either of those sample types. The germline V gene specifies SNHLY as CDR1 and FYNNEI as CDR2. After removal of 7 bases from V and 8 bases from J, the junction retains 16 bases not matched to a gene. The CDR3 starts with the cysteine, ends with the phenylalanine, and has 15 residues. Just the 45-base CDR3 DNA is kept, in frame starting at base 1. The data were obtained in a study of blood T cell repertoires in COVID-19 (dated by TCRdb to about 2020). For context, the study as a whole: Collaborator samples came from the United States, Italy and Spain and covered acute and convalescent phases of COVID-19. The prospective study material was composed of cDNA or gDNA derived from T cells, B-cell-depleted T cells, or PBMCs. Deeply sampled blood TCRbeta repertoires from subjects exposed to, actively infected with, or recovered from COVID-19 were included in the dataset. The repertoires were released in a freely available public database meant as a resource for research on the immune response to SARS-CoV-2. Samples were obtained from the ongoing ImmuneRACE study (first 160 participants) and from 1,000 to 1,500 subjects provided by 6 global collaborators. Nearly every sample came with metadata listing a de-identified subject ID, COVID-19 status, age in years and sex. Where available, HLA class I and class II types were obtained from metadata supplied by the sample provider rather than from assay-based typing. General conclusions and limits of the study: The quantity of clinical and demographic metadata differed by source and by participant and was supplied without curation.

TCRbeta CDR3 regions were amplified from genomic DNA using the immunoSEQ Assay, a bias-controlled multiplex PCR. Per the source publication's procedure: Within the assay, amplification of reference gene primers was used to estimate how many nucleated cells each sample contained. Sequence reads were collapsed and filtered to measure the absolute abundance of every unique TCRbeta CDR3 rearrangement. For each sample, productive Simpson clonality was calculated as the square root of Simpson's diversity index across productive rearrangements. Not all clones reach the TCRdb copy of this immuneACCESS table, which keeps in-frame sequences only. Checked studies attribute under half of the gap to unresolved V genes and leave the rest unexplained. V and J calls and clone size are copied from that table; D and trimming were computed from the DNA. In all, the sample holds roughly 200,000 clones, and 80% to 90% of those were seen once. 1.4% to 1.5% of the sample lies in the top ten.

The chain links TRBV2 with TRBJ1-2, with 7 junctional bases fitting TRBD1. The clonotype originates from a young man with active or convalescent COVID-19. What was sequenced was peripheral blood. The CDR3 loop reads CASTPRRTGGEGYTF. The DNA sequence follows: TGTGCCAGCACCCCTCGCCGGACAGGAGGAGAGGGCTACACCTTC.